The TCR beta chain under discussion was sequenced for a study of human T cells and chemical hapten exposure. Time point described: pre-sensitization, week 0. Specified treatment: therapeutic diphenylcyclopropenone sensitization with weekly scalp DPC. This clonotype was seen once. Since a much larger clone is just one base distant, this may be a read error. Each CDR3 protein gets one entry after TCRdb re-called the RACE reads with MiXCR. The table records about 350,000 distinct CDR3 sequences, around 5% of them present only once. Looked up from germline, CDR1 is MNHNS and CDR2 is SASEGT. The CDR3 has 17 amino acids.

The TCR was taken from a woman in her late teens or twenties with alopecia areata. Some clones in this sample may be carry-over from other donors' samples. The chain links TRBV6-1 to TRBJ2-2, with a tentative D call TRBD1 (5 bases). Here the sequenced sample was whole blood, taken in connection with sensitization to the hapten diphenylcyclopropenone (DPC). CDR3 sequence: CAISEAKAGQNTGELFF. The CDR3 DNA reads as TGTGCCATCAGTGAAGCAAAGGCAGGGCAGAACACCGGGGAGCTGTTTTTT.